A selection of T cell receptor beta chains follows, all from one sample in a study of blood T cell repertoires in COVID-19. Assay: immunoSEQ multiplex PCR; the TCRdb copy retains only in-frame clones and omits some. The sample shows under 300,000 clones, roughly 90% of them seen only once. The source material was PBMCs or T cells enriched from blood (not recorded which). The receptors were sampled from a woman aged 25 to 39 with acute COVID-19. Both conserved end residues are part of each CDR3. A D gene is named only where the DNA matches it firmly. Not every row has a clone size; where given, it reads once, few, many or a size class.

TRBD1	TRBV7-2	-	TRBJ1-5	CASSPKGGQGSNQPQHF	TGTGCCAGCAGCCCGAAAGGTGGACAGGGTAGCAATCAGCCCCAGCATTTT
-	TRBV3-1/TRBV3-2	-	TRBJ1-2	CASSQDSGGGYTF	TGTGCCAGCAGCCAAGATTCCGGGGGAGGCTACACCTTC
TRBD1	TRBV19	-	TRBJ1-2	CASSRQGSNYGYTF	TGTGCCAGTAGTAGACAGGGTTCGAACTATGGCTACACCTTC
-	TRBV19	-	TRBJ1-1	CASSILPTETEAFF	TGTGCCAGTAGTATCCTGCCGACGGAGACTGAAGCTTTCTTT
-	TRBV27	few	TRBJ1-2	CATGGATDYGYTF	TGTGCCACTGGGGGGGCAACTGACTATGGCTACACCTTC
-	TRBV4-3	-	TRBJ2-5	CASSQDPGTQETQYF	TGCGCCAGCAGCCAAGATCCAGGGACTCAAGAGACCCAGTACTTC
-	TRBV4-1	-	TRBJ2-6	CASSLRDVGANVLTF	TGCGCCAGCAGCCTGCGGGACGTGGGGGCCAACGTCCTGACTTTC
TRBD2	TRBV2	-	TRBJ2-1	CASRGLAGGPLEQFF	TGTGCCAGCAGAGGACTAGCGGGAGGGCCCCTTGAGCAGTTCTTC
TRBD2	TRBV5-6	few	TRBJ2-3	CASSRRRTSGAGDTQYF	TGTGCCAGCAGCCGACGCAGGACTAGCGGGGCGGGAGATACGCAGTATTTT
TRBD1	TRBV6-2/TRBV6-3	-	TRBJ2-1	CASSSQPDRAGNEQFF	TGTGCCAGCAGTTCCCAACCGGACAGGGCGGGCAATGAGCAGTTCTTC
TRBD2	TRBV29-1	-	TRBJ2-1	CSVTGLAGETSYNEQFF	TGCAGCGTGACCGGACTAGCGGGAGAAACCTCCTACAATGAGCAGTTCTTC
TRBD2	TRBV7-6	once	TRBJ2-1	CASSRPGRGYNEQFF	TGTGCCAGCAGCCGTCCGGGGCGGGGGTACAATGAGCAGTTCTTC
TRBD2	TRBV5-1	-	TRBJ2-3	CASSPIPGLAGGTDTQYF	TGCGCCAGCAGCCCCATACCGGGACTAGCGGGAGGCACAGATACGCAGTATTTT
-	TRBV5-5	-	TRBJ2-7	CASSLESAYEQYF	TGTGCCAGCAGCCTAGAATCGGCCTACGAGCAGTACTTC
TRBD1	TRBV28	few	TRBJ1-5	CATRQGPNQPQHF	TGTGCCACAAGACAGGGGCCCAATCAGCCCCAGCATTTT
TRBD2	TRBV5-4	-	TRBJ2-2	CASSRLAGGIGELFF	TGTGCCAGCAGCAGACTAGCGGGGGGCATCGGGGAGCTGTTTTTT
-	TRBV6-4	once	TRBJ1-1	CASSVQGGTEAFF	TGTGCCAGCAGTGTTCAGGGTGGAACTGAAGCTTTCTTT
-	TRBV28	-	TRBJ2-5	CASNVVGSETQYF	TGTGCCAGCAATGTCGTGGGCTCGGAGACCCAGTACTTC
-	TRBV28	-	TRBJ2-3	CASSLGASGTDTQYF	TGTGCCAGCAGTTTAGGGGCCTCCGGGACAGATACGCAGTATTTT
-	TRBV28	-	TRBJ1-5	CASTFYPPVVQGSNQPQHF	TGTGCCAGCACGTTTTATCCCCCCGTGGTCCAGGGGTCCAATCAGCCCCAGCATTTT
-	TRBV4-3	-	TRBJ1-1	CASSQTQTNTEAFF	TGCGCCAGCAGCCAAACACAGACGAACACTGAAGCTTTCTTT
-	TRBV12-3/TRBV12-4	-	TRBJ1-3	CASLGNTIYF	TGTGCCAGTCTAGGAAACACCATATATTTT
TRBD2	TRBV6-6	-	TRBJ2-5	CASSRSIFGAGVPETQYF	TGTGCCAGCAGTCGCAGTATCTTCGGGGCGGGAGTCCCAGAGACCCAGTACTTC
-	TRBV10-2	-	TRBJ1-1	CASSDRRQFFSGVSFF	TGCGCCAGCAGTGATAGGAGGCAATTCTTTTCTGGGGTGTCTTTCTTT
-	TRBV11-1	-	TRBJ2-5	CASRGGGAEETQYF	TGTGCCAGCAGGGGAGGCGGGGCGGAAGAGACCCAGTACTTC
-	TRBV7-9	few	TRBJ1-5	CASSLYGVGQPQHF	TGTGCCAGCAGCCTATACGGGGTAGGTCAGCCCCAGCATTTT
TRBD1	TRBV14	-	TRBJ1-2	CASSQYNRDREYGYTF	TGTGCCAGCAGCCAATATAACCGGGACAGAGAATATGGCTACACCTTC
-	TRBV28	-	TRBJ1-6	CASRTAGLSPLHF	TGTGCCAGCAGGACGGCAGGGCTTTCACCCCTCCACTTT